The 30 T cell receptor beta chains in this list originate from one sample, sequenced in a study of CD8 T cells in ankylosing spondylitis. No cognate antigen is known for these TCRs. Findings of the study overall: Among TCR beta sequences, a motif of under ten highly homologous variants appeared characteristic of ankylosing spondylitis blood.

One entry per CDR3 protein, called by TCRdb with MiXCR from the 5' RACE reads. The data show about 340,000 distinct CDR3 sequences, less than 10% seen once. The sample taken for sequencing was blood, either unsorted or a sorted T cell fraction (not recorded which). These receptors were obtained from a male donor with ankylosing spondylitis.

This clonotype was detected ten times or more. V is TRBV28 and J is TRBJ1-2, with D maybe TRBD1 (5 bases). Germline V gene sequence: CDR1 MDHEN, CDR2 SYDVKM. The CDR3 extends over 15 amino acids. DNA of the CDR3: TGTGACAAAAGGGGAGAAAGCGGGCCTAACTATGGCTACACCTTC. This translates into CDKRGESGPNYGYTF.

The chain carries TRBV7-9 and TRBJ1-4; possibly TRBD1 for D (5 bases). V lost 3 bases to trimming and J lost 5 bases, with 10 bases between them. The germline gives CDR1 SEHNR, CDR2 FQNEAQ (reference sequence). This CDR3 has 14 amino acids. The CDR3 coding sequence is TGTGCCAGCAGCTTGGGGCAGATAAATGAAAAACTGTTTTTT. It codes for CASSLGQINEKLFF.

This clonotype was observed a handful of times. This sequence joins TRBV20-1 and TRBJ2-1; D possibly corresponds to TRBD2 (6 bases). V gave up 6 bases and J gave up 7 bases, with 13 bases separating them. The CDR3 sequence is 12 residues long. The germline CDR1 and CDR2 sequences are DFQATT and SNEGSKA (reference sequence). The CDR3 coding sequence is TGCAGTGCCTCCCTGGCGGGAAATGAGCAGTTCTTC. Protein: CSASLAGNEQFF.

At least ten counts were recorded for this clonotype. Here the CDR3 reads CASSQDWSGGNTGELFF. Here the CDR3 DNA reads TGCGCCAGCAGCCAAGATTGGTCTGGCGGTAACACCGGGGAGCTGTTTTTT. This rearrangement joins TRBV4-3 to TRBJ2-2; D gene ambiguous. The CDR3 extends over 17 amino acids. Germline CDR1 reads LGHNA; CDR2 reads YSLEER. The V and J ends lost 0 bases and 2 bases respectively, with 13 bases between them.

The chain carries TRBV13 and TRBJ2-3; maybe TRBD2 (5 bases). From germline, CDR1 is PRHDT and CDR2 FYEKMQ (reference sequence). The germline V and J ends were trimmed by 2 bases and 1 base, with 13 bases remaining between them. The CDR3 loop spans 16 amino acids. The CDR3 spells CASSLSVLGGTDTQYF. CDR3 nucleotides: TGTGCCAGCAGCTTATCGGTTCTGGGAGGCACAGATACGCAGTATTTT. Based on the CDR3 plus reference TRBV13 and TRBJ2-3, the full variable domain is AAGVIQSPRHLIKEKRETATLKCYPIPRHDTVYWYQQGPGQDPQFLISFYEKMQSDKGSIPDRFSAQQFSDYHSELNMSSLELGDSALYFCASSLSVLGGTDTQYFGPGTRLTVL.

A few counts support this clonotype. This chain uses TRBV5-5 with TRBJ2-5; D is perhaps TRBD1 or TRBD2 (6 bases each). The CDR3 spans 16 residues. V lost 2 bases, J lost 0 bases, and 14 bases lay in between. Per the germline V gene, CDR1 is SGHKS and CDR2 is YYEKEE (reference sequence). CDR3: CASSFRGTLYQETQYF. The CDR3 DNA sequence: TGTGCCAGCAGCTTTAGGGGGACTTTATACCAAGAGACCCAGTACTTC.

This chain's CDR3 is CASSQGLSNEKLFF. DNA for the CDR3: TGCGCCAGCAGCCAAGGTCTTAGTAATGAAAAACTGTTTTTT. J is TRBJ1-4 and V is TRBV4-1; D ambiguous. The V end lost 1 base, the J end lost 4 bases, and 7 bases lay between the germline ends. The CDR3 contains 14 residues. Germline lookup yields CDR1 MGHRA and CDR2 YSYEKL.

This clonotype was seen ten or more times. J is TRBJ2-3 and V is TRBV12-3 or TRBV12-4, with D perhaps matching TRBD1 (6 bases). The CDR3 contains 15 residues. V was trimmed by 3 bases and J by 0 bases, leaving 10 bases between them. The CDR3 loop reads CASSFPQGSTDTQYF. The CDR3 nucleotides are TGTGCCAGCAGTTTTCCACAGGGCAGCACAGATACGCAGTATTTT.

This clonotype was seen ten or more times. V and J are TRBV7-2 and TRBJ1-1; a weak D match, TRBD1 (5 bases). The V gene lost 1 base and the J gene lost 0 bases, with 12 bases spanning the gap. The CDR3 extends over 16 amino acids. Germline V gives CDR1 SGHTA, CDR2 FQGNSA. The CDR3 reads CASSLGRGSLNTEAFF. CDR3 in DNA: TGTGCCAGCAGCTTAGGTCGGGGCAGCCTGAACACTGAAGCTTTCTTT.

V is TRBV7-8 and J is TRBJ1-1; possibly TRBD1 for D (6 bases). From germline, CDR1 is SGHVS and CDR2 FQNEAQ. The CDR3 contains 12 residues. V lost 5 bases and J 11 bases, leaving 15 bases between the germline ends. The CDR3 protein is CASSPFGGSAFF. CDR3 in DNA: TGTGCCAGCAGCCCCTTCGGGGGCAGTGCTTTCTTT.

This clonotype appeared a few times. The chain employs TRBV12-3 or TRBV12-4 and TRBJ2-3; 8 bases align to TRBD2. The length of the CDR3 is 15 residues. The trim removed 2 bases at V and 6 bases at J, leaving 7 bases unmatched. The CDR3 loop is CASSLRGRRGDTQYF. Written as DNA, the CDR3 is TGTGCCAGCAGTTTACGCGGGAGGCGCGGGGATACGCAGTATTTT.

The chain has TRBV12-3 or TRBV12-4 and TRBJ2-3; 11 positions match TRBD2. The CDR3 consists of 14 residues. With 6 bases clipped from V and 7 bases from J, the junction kept 6 bases outside the gene matches. This chain's CDR3 is CASSGTSGAYTQYF. Here the CDR3 DNA reads TGTGCCAGCAGCGGGACTAGCGGAGCGTATACGCAGTATTTT.

The rearrangement links TRBV15 to TRBJ1-2; D is uncertain. CDR1 is LNHNV, CDR2 YYDKDF, per germline (reference sequence). V lost 0 bases to trimming and J lost 4 bases, with 9 bases between them. The CDR3 is made up of 14 amino acids. CDR3 in amino acids: CATSREKQSYGYTF. In nucleotides, the CDR3 is TGTGCCACCAGCAGAGAAAAGCAGAGCTATGGCTACACCTTC.

In this sample, this clonotype turned up a few times. The rearrangement links TRBV29-1 to TRBJ2-7, with D perhaps TRBD2 (6 bases). This CDR3 has 12 residues. V lost 4 bases and J 2 bases, leaving 9 bases between the germline ends. From germline, CDR1 is SQVTM and CDR2 ANQGSEA. CDR3 sequence reads: CSVATRPYEQYF. DNA of the CDR3: TGCAGCGTTGCGACTAGACCCTACGAGCAGTACTTC.

This clonotype was seen at least ten times. J is TRBJ2-1 and V is TRBV18; 10 bases align to TRBD1. Trimming cost V 2 bases and J 1 base; bases outside gene matches: 5. The length of the CDR3 is 17 residues. Germline assignment: CDR1 KGHSH and CDR2 LQKENI. For the CDR3, the DNA is TGTGCCAGCTCACCAGTCGACAGGGGGCTTTCCTACAATGAGCAGTTCTTC. Protein sequence: CASSPVDRGLSYNEQFF. Supplemented by reference TRBV18 and TRBJ2-1, the full variable domain reads NAGVMQNPRHLVRRRGQEARLRCSPMKGHSHVYWYRQLPEEGLKFMVYLQKENIIDESGMPKERFSAEFPKEGPSILRIQQVVRGDSAAYFCASSPVDRGLSYNEQFFGPGTRLTVL.

The V call is TRBV18, the J call TRBJ2-7; no definite D call. V dropped 5 bases and J dropped 4 bases, with 18 bases sitting between them. Per the germline V gene, CDR1 is KGHSH and CDR2 is LQKENI. The CDR3 loop spans 15 amino acids. The CDR3 region has the DNA TGTGCCAGCTCAGAAACCGGGTCCCAAGGTTACGAGCAGTACTTC. This codes for CASSETGSQGYEQYF.

This clonotype was counted a few times. The rearrangement uses TRBV25-1 and TRBJ2-7; D gene ambiguous. The CDR3 spans 12 residues. Germline V gene sequence: CDR1 MGHDK, CDR2 SYGVNS. V lost 6 bases and J lost 9, with 15 bases in between. The CDR3 spells CASRTDRAGQYF. The CDR3, as DNA: TGTGCCAGCAGGACGGACCGAGCAGGGCAGTACTTC.

The V call is TRBV20-1, the J call TRBJ2-4; the D gene is possibly TRBD2 (6 bases). Looked up from germline, CDR1 is DFQATT and CDR2 is SNEGSKA (reference sequence). V lost 0 bases, J lost 7 bases, and 19 bases lay in between. The CDR3 has 16 amino acids. In DNA, the CDR3 is TGCAGTGCTAGAGATAGGACAACCCCCCGGGGGAACATTCAGTACTTC. Protein: CSARDRTTPRGNIQYF.

In this sample, this clonotype turned up many times. The chain links TRBV10-2 to TRBJ1-6, with unresolved D. Trimming took off 8 bases at V and 16 bases at J, with 12 bases between the two ends. This CDR3 has 10 residues. Looked up from germline, CDR1 is WSHSY and CDR2 is SAAADI. The CDR3 nucleotides are TGCGCCAGCTGGCCGAGCGGGCTCCACTTT. This codes for CASWPSGLHF.

V is TRBV20-1 and J is TRBJ1-2; TRBD1 agrees at 8 bases. Trimming removed 1 base from V and 2 bases from J; junction bases left unmatched: 3. Per the germline V gene, CDR1 is DFQATT and CDR2 is SNEGSKA (reference sequence). The length of the CDR3 is 14 residues. The CDR3 loop reads CSARASGGNYGYTF. The CDR3 region has the DNA TGCAGTGCTAGAGCGTCAGGGGGCAACTATGGCTACACCTTC.

Many counts were recorded for this clonotype. The gene calls are TRBV20-1 and TRBJ2-1; TRBD2 matches at 14 bases. CDR1 is DFQATT and CDR2 is SNEGSKA in the germline V gene (reference sequence). Trimming removed 0 bases from V and 8 bases from J; junction bases left unmatched: 9. The CDR3 contains 17 residues. This CDR3 is CSARDGTSGSIRYEQFF. In DNA, the CDR3 is TGCAGTGCTAGAGATGGGACTAGCGGGAGTATTAGGTATGAGCAGTTCTTC.

This chain links TRBV28 with TRBJ2-5; D might be TRBD2 (5 bases). The CDR3 is 15 amino acids. Trimming stripped 3 bases from V and 0 bases from J, with 11 bases between. Germline V lookup: CDR1 MDHEN, CDR2 SYDVKM. The CDR3 bases are TGTGCCAGCAGTTTTTCGGCGGAGGACCAAGAGACCCAGTACTTC. Its translation: CASSFSAEDQETQYF.

This clonotype has just a few counts. The chain links TRBV9 to TRBJ1-5, with 8 bases that match TRBD1. Germline trimming cut 3 bases from V and 7 bases from J; bases unmatched to any gene: 6. CDR3 size: 14 residues. The germline gives CDR1 SGDLS, CDR2 YYNGEE. The CDR3 here is CASSAQGAEQPQHF. The CDR3 coding sequence is TGTGCCAGCAGCGCTCAGGGGGCTGAGCAGCCCCAGCATTTT. The complete variable domain, with remaining parts taken from reference TRBV9 and TRBJ1-5, reads DSGVTQTPKHLITATGQRVTLRCSPRSGDLSVYWYQQSLDQGLQFLIQYYNGEERAKGNILERFSAQQFPDLHSELNLSSLELGDSALYFCASSAQGAEQPQHFGDGTRLSIL.

This clonotype showed up just a few times. V usage is TRBV5-1 and J usage is TRBJ1-1, with D perhaps matching TRBD1 (6 bases). V was trimmed by 4 bases and J by 5 bases, leaving 21 bases between them. This CDR3 comprises 16 residues. Germline CDR1 SGHRS, CDR2 YFSETQ. The CDR3 DNA follows: TGCGCCAGCAGCCGCCTTGGGGTGGGGGCCAGGACTGAAGCTTTCTTT. This gives the protein CASSRLGVGARTEAFF.

This clonotype was seen ten or more times. The chain is built from TRBV12-3 or TRBV12-4 and TRBJ1-1; 7 nucleotides line up with TRBD1. V lost 6 bases, J lost 4 bases, and 2 bases stayed unmatched. This CDR3 spans 12 amino acids. For the CDR3, the DNA is TGTGCCAGCAGGTACAGGGGCACTGAAGCTTTCTTT. Translated, it gives CASRYRGTEAFF.

This clonotype turned up a few times. The genes are TRBV4-3 and TRBJ2-3, with D maybe TRBD2 (5 bases). The CDR3 has 17 residues. The germline V gene has CDR1 LGHNA and CDR2 YSLEER. The V and J ends lost 0 bases and 1 base respectively, with 14 bases between them. In DNA form, the CDR3 reads TGCGCCAGCAGCCAAGATCAAGGTGGAGCGGGCACAGATACGCAGTATTTT. This translates into CASSQDQGGAGTDTQYF.

The chain employs TRBV28 and TRBJ2-7; perhaps TRBD2 as D (6 bases). Germline V gene data show CDR1 as MDHEN and CDR2 as SYDVKM. The ends were cut back, 8 bases at V and 0 bases at J, with 23 bases in the middle. The CDR3 totals 17 residues. CDR3 DNA sequence: TGTGCCAGCCCACCCCCCGGGCGGGACCGAAGCTCCTACGAGCAGTACTTC. It codes for CASPPPGRDRSSYEQYF.

In its sample, this clonotype was seen a few times. This chain uses TRBV12-3 or TRBV12-4 with TRBJ2-7, with D maybe TRBD1 (6 bases). Trimming removed 3 bases at V and 6 bases at J, with 6 bases between. The CDR3 covers 11 residues. CDR3 protein: CASSFRGEQYF. In DNA form, the CDR3 reads TGTGCCAGCAGTTTCAGGGGCGAGCAGTACTTC.

A few counts support this clonotype. The J gene is TRBJ1-6, the V gene TRBV20-1; 9 nucleotides agree with TRBD1. Per germline, CDR1 DFQATT and CDR2 SNEGSKA (reference sequence). CDR3 length: 12 residues. Germline trimming cut 6 bases from V and 8 bases from J; bases unmatched to any gene: 2. The CDR3 region is CSADRGDSPLHF. The CDR3 coding sequence is TGCAGTGCCGACAGGGGGGATTCACCCCTCCACTTT.

J is TRBJ2-7 and V is TRBV14, with 10 bases that match TRBD1. With 3 bases clipped from V and 2 bases from J, the junction kept 7 bases outside the gene matches. Germline V CDR1 and CDR2: SGHDN, FVKESK. This CDR3 comprises 16 residues. This CDR3 reads CASSHLGQGLTYEQYF. DNA for the CDR3: TGTGCCAGCAGCCATTTGGGACAGGGGTTAACCTACGAGCAGTACTTC.